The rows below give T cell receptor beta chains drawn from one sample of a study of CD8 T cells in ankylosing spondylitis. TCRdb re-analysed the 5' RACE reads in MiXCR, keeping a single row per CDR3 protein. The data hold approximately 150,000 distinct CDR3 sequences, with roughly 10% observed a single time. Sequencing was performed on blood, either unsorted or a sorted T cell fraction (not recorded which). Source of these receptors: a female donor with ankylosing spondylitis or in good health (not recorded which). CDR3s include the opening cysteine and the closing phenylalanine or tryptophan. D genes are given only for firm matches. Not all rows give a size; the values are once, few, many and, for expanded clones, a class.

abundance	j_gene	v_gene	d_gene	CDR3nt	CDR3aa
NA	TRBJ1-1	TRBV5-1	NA	TGCGCCAGCAGGAGCAGCATGAACACTGAAGCTTTCTTT	CASRSSMNTEAFF
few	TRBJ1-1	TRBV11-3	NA	TGTGCCAGCAGCTTAGAAGCAGGCGCTGCACAAAACACTGAAGCTTTCTTT	CASSLEAGAAQNTEAFF
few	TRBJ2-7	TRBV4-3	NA	TGCGCCAGCAGCCAAGAGCGGCGCTACGAGCAGTACTTC	CASSQERRYEQYF
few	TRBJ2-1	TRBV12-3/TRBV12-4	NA	TGTGCCAGCAGTGAAAACAGTGGAAATGAGCAGTTCTTC	CASSENSGNEQFF
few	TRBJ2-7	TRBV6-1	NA	TGTGCCAGCAGTGTGCGACAGGTGAGCTCCTACGAGCAGTACTTC	CASSVRQVSSYEQYF
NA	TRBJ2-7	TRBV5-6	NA	TGTGCCAGCAGCTTGGTTCCTGACAACTACGAGCAGTACTTC	CASSLVPDNYEQYF
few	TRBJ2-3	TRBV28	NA	TGTGCCAGCAGCCTTCCCATAGATACGCAGTATTTT	CASSLPIDTQYF
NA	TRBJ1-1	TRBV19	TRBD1	TGTGCCAGTAGTTCCCTCCCAGGGGGATCTACTGAAGCTTTCTTT	CASSSLPGGSTEAFF
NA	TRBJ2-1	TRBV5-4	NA	TGTGCCAGCAGCCATGAGGCGGGAGAGCAGTTCTTC	CASSHEAGEQFF
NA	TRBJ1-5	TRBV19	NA	TGTGCCAGTAGTATGTGGGTCCAGGGCAGCAATCAGCCCCAGCATTTT	CASSMWVQGSNQPQHF
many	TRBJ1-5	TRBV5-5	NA	TGTGCCAGCAGCTCCGACGTAGATCAGCCCCAGCATTTT	CASSSDVDQPQHF
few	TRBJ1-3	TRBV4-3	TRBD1	TGCGCCAGCAGCCTGGACAGGGTTTCAGGTGGAAACACCATATATTTT	CASSLDRVSGGNTIYF
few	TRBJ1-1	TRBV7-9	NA	TGTGCCAGCAGTTTAGGGCCGTCTGAAGCTTTCTTT	CASSLGPSEAFF
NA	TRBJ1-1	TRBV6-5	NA	TGTGCCAGCAGTTACTCCAGGACGAACACTGAAGCTTTCTTT	CASSYSRTNTEAFF
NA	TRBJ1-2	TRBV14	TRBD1	TGTGCCAGCAGCCGACACCGGGACAGGGAGGCGGTCGGCGGCTACACCTTC	CASSRHRDREAVGGYTF
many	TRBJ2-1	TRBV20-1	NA	TGCAGTGCTGTCGGGCCTTCGGAGGTTGGCTCTAATGAGCAGTTCTTC	CSAVGPSEVGSNEQFF
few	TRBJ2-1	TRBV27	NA	TGTGCCAGCAGTTTAATAACAGCCCCGGGTGAGCAGTTCTTC	CASSLITAPGEQFF
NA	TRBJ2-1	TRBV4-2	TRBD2	TGTGCCAGCAGCCAAGGGTGGGTCACCGGGAGGGCCGACTACAATGAGCAGTTCTTC	CASSQGWVTGRADYNEQFF
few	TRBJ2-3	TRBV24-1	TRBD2	TGTGCCACCAGCACGCGGACTAGCGGCACAGATACGCAGTATTTT	CATSTRTSGTDTQYF
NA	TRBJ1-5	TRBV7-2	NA	TGTGCCAGCAGCTTCGGGACACCACATAGCAATCAGCCCCAGCATTTT	CASSFGTPHSNQPQHF
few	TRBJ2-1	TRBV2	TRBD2	TGTGCCAGCAGGGGAACTAGCGGGAGAGGCGATGAGCAGTTCTTC	CASRGTSGRGDEQFF
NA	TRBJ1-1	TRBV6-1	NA	TGTGCCACCCTAGAGGGCAGTCGCACTGAAGCTTTCTTT	CATLEGSRTEAFF
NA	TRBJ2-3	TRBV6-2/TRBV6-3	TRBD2	TGTGCCAGCAGTTTCCTCGGTGAGGCGGGAGAGGGAGATACGCAGTATTTT	CASSFLGEAGEGDTQYF
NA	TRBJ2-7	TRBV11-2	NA	TGTGCCAGCAGCGCCCGGGGGAACGAGCAGTACTTC	CASSARGNEQYF
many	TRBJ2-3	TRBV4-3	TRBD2	TGCGCCAGCAGCCCGTCCGGGGACTACTATAGCACAGATACGCAGTATTTT	CASSPSGDYYSTDTQYF
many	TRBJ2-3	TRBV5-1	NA	TGCGCCAGCAGCCACCCCGGGGCGACAGTCGGAAGGGCAGATACGCAGTATTTT	CASSHPGATVGRADTQYF
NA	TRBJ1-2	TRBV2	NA	TGTGCCACCAAGGGGGCTAACTATGGCTACACCTTC	CATKGANYGYTF
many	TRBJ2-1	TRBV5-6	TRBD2	TGTGCCAGCAGCTTGTCCGGTAGCGGGAAGTTCTTC	CASSLSGSGKFF
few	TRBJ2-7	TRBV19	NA	TGTGCCAGTAGTTCTCATTACGAGCAGTACTTC	CASSSHYEQYF
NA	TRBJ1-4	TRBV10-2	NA	TGCGCCGCGTCCAGCTCTAATGAAAAACTGTTTTTT	CAASSSNEKLFF
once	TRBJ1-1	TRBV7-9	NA	TGTGCCAGCAGCTTAGCTCGTGACGCTTTCTTT	CASSLARDAFF
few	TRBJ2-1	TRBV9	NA	TGTGCCAGCAGCAAGGACTACAGCTCCTACAATGAGCAGTTCTTC	CASSKDYSSYNEQFF
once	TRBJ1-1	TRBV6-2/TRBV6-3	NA	TGTGCCAGCAGTCCCTTCAGGGACACTGAAGCTTTCTTT	CASSPFRDTEAFF
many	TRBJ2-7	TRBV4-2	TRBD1	TGTGCCAGCAGCCAAGGGACAGGGAACGAGCAGTACTTC	CASSQGTGNEQYF
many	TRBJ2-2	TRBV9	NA	TGTGCCAGCAGCTTAAGACGGACCACCGGGGAGCTGTTTTTT	CASSLRRTTGELFF
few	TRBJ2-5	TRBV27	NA	TGTGCCAGCAGTTTATCGCCCCTCGAAGGGGAGCAAGAGACCCAGTACTTC	CASSLSPLEGEQETQYF
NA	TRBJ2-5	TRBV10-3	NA	TGTGCCAAAATCCAAGAGACCCAGTACTTC	CAKIQETQYF
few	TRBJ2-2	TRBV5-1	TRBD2	TGCGCCAGCAGCGGGGCCGCACTAGCGGGGTGGAGGACCGGGGAGCTGTTTTTT	CASSGAALAGWRTGELFF
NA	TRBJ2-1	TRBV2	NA	TGTGCCAGCAGTCACTCCACACGGGGTAGTGAGCAGTTCTTC	CASSHSTRGSEQFF
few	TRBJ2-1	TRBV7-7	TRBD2	TGTGCCAGCAGCTTTTCAGCGGGAGCCAATGAGCAGTTCTTC	CASSFSAGANEQFF
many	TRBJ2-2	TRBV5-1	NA	TGCGCCAGCAGCTTGTTTGCCGGGGAGCTGTTTTTT	CASSLFAGELFF
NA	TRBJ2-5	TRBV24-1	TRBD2	TGTGCCACCAGTGATGGGGGGGAAGGGGAGACCCAGTACTTC	CATSDGGEGETQYF